These T cell receptor beta chains were read from a single sample in a study of T cells in Graves' hyperthyroidism and ophthalmopathy. TCRdb recomputed calls from the multiplex PCR reads with MiXCR, one row per CDR3 protein. The repertoire holds a few hundred thousand distinct CDR3 sequences, roughly 13% seen once, with 5% to 6% in the top ten. The sample taken for sequencing was blood. Every receptor here comes from a woman between 18 and 30 years old with Graves' hyperthyroidism. Each CDR3 is given with its conserved first and last residue. A D gene is named only where the DNA matches it firmly. Rows give clone size only sometimes, using once, few, many, or a class for an expanded clone.

d_call clone_size j_call v_call cdr3_nt cdr3_aa
- many TRBJ1-4 TRBV2 TGTGCCAGCAGTGACCCGGGGTCTCCTAATGAAAAACTGTTTTTT CASSDPGSPNEKLFF
TRBD2 many TRBJ2-3 TRBV27 TGTGCCAGCAGTTCGCCTACAGCGGGAGGGCCGTATACGCAGTATTTT CASSSPTAGGPYTQYF
TRBD1 few TRBJ1-5 TRBV5-8 TGTGCCAACAGCCGAGTCCGGGACAGACAACTCAATCAGCCCCAGCACTTT CANSRVRDRQLNQPQHF
TRBD2 - TRBJ2-7 TRBV27 TGTGCCAGCAGTCCCTCTTTGTTAGCGGGCTCCTACGAGCAGTACTTC CASSPSLLAGSYEQYF
TRBD2 many TRBJ2-1 TRBV28 TGTGCCAGCAGTTTAGGTTGGACTAGCGGGAGCCAATACAATGAGCAGTTCTTC CASSLGWTSGSQYNEQFF
TRBD2 many TRBJ2-1 TRBV27 TGTGCCAGCAGTTTAAGGAGCGGGAGCTCGAATGAGCAGTTCTTC CASSLRSGSSNEQFF
- few TRBJ1-1 TRBV5-1 TGCGCCAGCAGCTCGACGGGACACCGGACGAACACTGAAGCTTTCTTT CASSSTGHRTNTEAFF
- - TRBJ1-4 TRBV7-9 TGTGCCAGCAGCTTCAGCCTCGGGACCGTCTCGGGGGAAAAACTGTTTTTT CASSFSLGTVSGEKLFF
- many TRBJ2-2 TRBV5-5 TGTGCCAGCTCCACAGGGCTCACCGGGGAGCTGTTTTTT CASSTGLTGELFF
TRBD2 - TRBJ2-1 TRBV28 TGTGCCAGCAGCAGCCGGGCCCTACTAGCGGGAGGGCCTGGTGAGCAGTTCTTC CASSSRALLAGGPGEQFF
- - TRBJ2-7 TRBV28 TGTGCCAGCACCCATAACGGGAGAGGGTCCTACGAGCAGTACTTC CASTHNGRGSYEQYF
TRBD1 - TRBJ2-7 TRBV6-1 TGTGCCAGCAGTATAACAGGGGGCTCCAGCTCCTACGAGCAGTACTTC CASSITGGSSSYEQYF
TRBD2 - TRBJ2-1 TRBV5-6 TGTGCCAGCAGCTTTCCAGGGACTAGCGGACAGAATGAGCAGTTCTTC CASSFPGTSGQNEQFF
- many TRBJ2-3 TRBV6-2/TRBV6-3 TGTGCCAGCAGTTACCGGCAACACACAGATACGCAGTATTTT CASSYRQHTDTQYF
- - TRBJ2-7 TRBV6-1 TGTGCCAGCAGACAATTCTTTGGGGGGAAAGCCGACGAGCAGTACTTC CASRQFFGGKADEQYF
TRBD1 many TRBJ2-2 TRBV2 TGTGCCAGCCGACGGGACAGGGAGGATTGGTCGGCCGGGGAGCTGTTTTTT CASRRDREDWSAGELFF
- few TRBJ2-7 TRBV27 TGTGCCAGCAGTTTATCTTCCCCAGGTAGCGAGCAGTACTTC CASSLSSPGSEQYF
- - TRBJ1-4 TRBV6-5 TGTGCCAGCAGTTACTCGCCGGGGGGCGGTGAAAAACTGTTTTTT CASSYSPGGGEKLFF
- many TRBJ2-1 TRBV6-2/TRBV6-3 TGTGCCAGCAGTGGGGCCGGGTCCCTTGTGAACAATGAGCAGTTCTTC CASSGAGSLVNNEQFF
- many TRBJ2-2 TRBV12-3/TRBV12-4 TGTGCCAGCACCAAATCGACAGCAGTGAACACCGGGGAGCTGTTTTTT CASTKSTAVNTGELFF
- - TRBJ1-1 TRBV14 TGTGCCAGCCGATTACAGGGTTTCACTGAAGCTTTCTTT CASRLQGFTEAFF
- - TRBJ2-1 TRBV7-7 TGTGCTAGCAGCTTAGATCATTACAGTGAGCAGTTCTTC CASSLDHYSEQFF
- many TRBJ2-3 TRBV6-2/TRBV6-3 TGTGCCAGCGTATTAGCGCGGACTGGAGTTACTAGCACAGATACGCAGTATTTT CASVLARTGVTSTDTQYF
- many TRBJ2-7 TRBV18 TGTGCCAGCTCACCCATTAGGACAGTAGGCTACGAGCAGTACTTC CASSPIRTVGYEQYF
- many TRBJ2-3 TRBV2 TGTGCCAGCTCTTTTGGGAGTGGTCTTTCGATCGATACGCAGTATTTT CASSFGSGLSIDTQYF
- many TRBJ1-3 TRBV2 TGTGCCAGCACCGTTCACGGAGGGGCAAACACCATATATTTT CASTVHGGANTIYF
TRBD1 - TRBJ1-5 TRBV4-1 TGCGCCAGCAGCCAAGTACCGGGACAGGGCAAACAGCCCCAGCATTTT CASSQVPGQGKQPQHF
- - TRBJ2-4 TRBV4-2 TGTGCCAGCAGCCAAGAAGGGGGGCCCATTCAGTACTTC CASSQEGGPIQYF
- - TRBJ1-5 TRBV27 TGTGCCAGCAGTTTGTTCGGGGGAGTCAATCAGCCCCAGCATTTT CASSLFGGVNQPQHF
- - TRBJ2-1 TRBV5-1 TGCGCCAGCAGCTTGAACCCCGTCAGCTCCTACAATGAGCAGTTCTTC CASSLNPVSSYNEQFF
- - TRBJ2-7 TRBV29-1 TGCAGCGTTGGCGGCAGAACACACTCCTACGAGCAGTACTTC CSVGGRTHSYEQYF
TRBD2 few TRBJ2-2 TRBV6-1 TGTGCCAGCAGTGATCCTAGCGGGGGGAACACCGGGGAGCTGTTTTTT CASSDPSGGNTGELFF
TRBD1 - TRBJ2-7 TRBV28 TGTGCCAGCAGACAAACCGGGACAGGGTCCTACGAGCAGTACTTC CASRQTGTGSYEQYF
TRBD2 few TRBJ2-1 TRBV6-5 TGTGCCAGCAGTTACTCCAGGACTAGCGGGAGCTCCTACAATGAGCAGTTCTTC CASSYSRTSGSSYNEQFF
TRBD2 many TRBJ2-6 TRBV28 TGTGCCAGCAGCCTAGCGGCCTCTGGGGCCAACGTCCTGACTTTC CASSLAASGANVLTF
- many TRBJ1-3 TRBV20-1 TGCAGTGCTAGCGGACCGGGACAAACCTCTGGAAACACCATATATTTT CSASGPGQTSGNTIYF
- many TRBJ1-4 TRBV28 TGTGCCAGCAGTTGGGGGGGCGCCCGGGAAAAACTGTTTTTT CASSWGGAREKLFF
TRBD2 many TRBJ2-1 TRBV20-1 TGCAGTGCTAGGGTCCCCAGACTAGCGGGAGTATTCGATGAGCAGTTCTTC CSARVPRLAGVFDEQFF
- once TRBJ2-7 TRBV5-1 TGCGCCAGCAGCTTGGAGAGCAGATTCTCCTACGAGCAGTACTTC CASSLESRFSYEQYF
TRBD2 many TRBJ2-1 TRBV28 TGTGCCAGCAGTTTGTCGCTAGCGGGAGGTTCAAATGAGCAGTTCTTC CASSLSLAGGSNEQFF
- many TRBJ1-1 TRBV28 TGTGCCAGCAGTTTATCACGGACCTTGAACACTGAAGCTTTCTTT CASSLSRTLNTEAFF
- many TRBJ2-2 TRBV12-3/TRBV12-4 TGTGCCAGCAGTTTACAAGTTCCCGGGGAGCTGTTTTTT CASSLQVPGELFF